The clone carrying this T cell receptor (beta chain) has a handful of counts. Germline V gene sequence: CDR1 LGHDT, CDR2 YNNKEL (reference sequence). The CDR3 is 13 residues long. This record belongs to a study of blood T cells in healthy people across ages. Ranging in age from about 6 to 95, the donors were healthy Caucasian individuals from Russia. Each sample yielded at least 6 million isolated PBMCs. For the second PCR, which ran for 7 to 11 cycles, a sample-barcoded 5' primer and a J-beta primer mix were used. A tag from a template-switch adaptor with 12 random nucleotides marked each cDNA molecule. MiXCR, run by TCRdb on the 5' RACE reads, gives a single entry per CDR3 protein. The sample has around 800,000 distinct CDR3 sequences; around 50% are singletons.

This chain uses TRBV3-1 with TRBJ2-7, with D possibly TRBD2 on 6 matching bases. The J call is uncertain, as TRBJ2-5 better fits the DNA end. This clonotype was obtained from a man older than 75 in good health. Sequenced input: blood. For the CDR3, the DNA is TGTGCCAGCAGCTTCGGACTACTTGAGACCCAGTACTTC. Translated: CASSFGLLETQYF.